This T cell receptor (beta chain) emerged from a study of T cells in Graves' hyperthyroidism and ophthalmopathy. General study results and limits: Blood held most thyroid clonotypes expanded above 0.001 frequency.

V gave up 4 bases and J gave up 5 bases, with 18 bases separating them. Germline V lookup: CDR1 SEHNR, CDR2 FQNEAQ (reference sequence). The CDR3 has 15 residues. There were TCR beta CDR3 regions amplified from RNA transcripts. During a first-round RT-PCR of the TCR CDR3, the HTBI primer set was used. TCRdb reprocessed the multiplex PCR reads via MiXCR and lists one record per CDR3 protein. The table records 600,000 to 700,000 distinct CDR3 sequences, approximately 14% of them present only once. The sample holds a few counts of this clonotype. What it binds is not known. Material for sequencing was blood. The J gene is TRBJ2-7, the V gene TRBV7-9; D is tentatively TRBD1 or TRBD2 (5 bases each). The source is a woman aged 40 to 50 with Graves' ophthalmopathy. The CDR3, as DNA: TGTGCCAGCAGCTCCAATAGAAGAGGGGTCAACGAGCAGTACTTC. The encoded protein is CASSSNRRGVNEQYF.